This T cell receptor beta chain was recovered during a study of T cells after yellow fever vaccination. Study-level information: Researchers used SMART-Seq v4 Ultra Low Input to prepare fractions that had low cell numbers. Notes on the study in general: Subsequent booster samples again held most clones from primary vaccination (96% CD4, about 90% CD8). Only a small proportion of the clonotypes turned up in both the CD4 and the CD8 compartments, likely arising from convergent recombination. It was a weaker secondary response, yet one that peaked faster, at day 5 versus 15.

The CDR3 spans 18 residues. V lost 0 bases, J lost 4 bases, and 19 bases lay in between. Per the germline V gene, CDR1 is LNHNV and CDR2 is YYDKDF (reference sequence). TCRdb re-derived calls from the 5' RACE reads in MiXCR, one entry per CDR3 protein. The repertoire holds more than 300,000 distinct CDR3 sequences, with around 10% as singletons. Worth noting for this clonotype: Its antigen remains unknown.

V and J are TRBV15 and TRBJ1-5; D may be TRBD1 (5 bases). The TCR originated in a man aged 18 to 29 who received the YFV17D yellow fever vaccine. Sequenced here: CD4+ T cells sorted from PBMCs, sampled 45 days after the yellow fever booster vaccination. Written as DNA, the CDR3 is TGTGCCACCAGCAGAGATAGCGTGAAGGGGCGTCCAAATCAGCCCCAGCATTTT. This translates into CATSRDSVKGRPNQPQHF.